This record looks at one TCR beta chain sequence and its context. Its specificity is not known. Sequence at one end of the junction differs from germline and may be a read error. This entry belongs to a study of blood T cells in healthy people across ages. Across the whole study: The template switching approach captured approximately one barcoded beta molecule for every two T cells. Whole-study results and caveats: For the donors, CMV status was unknown and possibly confounded expanded clonotype changes. Samples with more naive T cells showed higher observed beta diversity.

The authors ran a second PCR of roughly 6 to 11 cycles using a sample-barcoded 5' primer and a J-beta primer mix. A template-switch adaptor with 12 random nucleotides tagged each cDNA molecule. Each CDR3 protein gets one entry after TCRdb re-called the 5' RACE reads with MiXCR. The sample lists roughly 1,700,000 distinct CDR3 sequences, over 25% seen once, with about 7.7% in the top ten. Germline V gene lookup returns CDR1 SGHTA and CDR2 FQGNSA. The CDR3 is 14 residues long. V usage is TRBV7-2 and J usage is TRBJ1-2, with TRBD1 matching 7 bases. This receptor was taken from a woman aged 30 to 39 in good health. The specimen was blood. CDR3 protein: CASRNTGTDYGYTF. The CDR3 nucleotides are TGTGCCAGCAGAAACACCGGGACAGACTATGGTTACACCTTC.